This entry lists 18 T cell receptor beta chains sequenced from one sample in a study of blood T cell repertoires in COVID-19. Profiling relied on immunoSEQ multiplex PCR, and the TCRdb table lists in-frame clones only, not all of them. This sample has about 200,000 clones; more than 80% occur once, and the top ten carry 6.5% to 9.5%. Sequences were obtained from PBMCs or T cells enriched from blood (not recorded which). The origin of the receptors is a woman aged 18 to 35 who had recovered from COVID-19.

The CDR3 loop is CASGRQGGEKLFF. In nucleotides, the CDR3 is TGTGCCAGCGGGAGACAGGGAGGCGAAAAACTGTTTTTT. The chain is built from TRBV2 and TRBJ1-4; TRBD1 matches at 7 bases. Germline V gene data show CDR1 as SNHLY and CDR2 as FYNNEI. The CDR3 is 13 residues long. The junction had 8 bases not matched to a gene; V was cut back by 8 bases and J by 8 bases.

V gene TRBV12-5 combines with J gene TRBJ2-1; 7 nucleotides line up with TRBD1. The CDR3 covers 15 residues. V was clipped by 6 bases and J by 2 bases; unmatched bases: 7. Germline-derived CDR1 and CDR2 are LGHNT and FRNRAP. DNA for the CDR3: TGTGCTAGTGGCTTGCGAGGACAGGCCTACAATGAGCAGTTCTTC. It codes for CASGLRGQAYNEQFF.

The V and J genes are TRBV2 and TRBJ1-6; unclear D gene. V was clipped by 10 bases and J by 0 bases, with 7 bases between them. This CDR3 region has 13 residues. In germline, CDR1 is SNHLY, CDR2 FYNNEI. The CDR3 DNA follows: TGTGCCACACAGAGCTCCTATAATTCACCCCTCCACTTT. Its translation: CATQSSYNSPLHF.

DNA of the CDR3: TGTGCCAGCAGTCTAAACTCCGGGACAGGGACCGAGCAGTACTTC. It specifies CASSLNSGTGTEQYF. The J gene is TRBJ2-7, the V gene TRBV28, with 9 bases matching TRBD1. Germline-derived CDR1 and CDR2 are MDHEN and SYDVKM. V was clipped by 5 bases and J by 6 bases; unmatched bases: 11. This CDR3 has 15 residues.

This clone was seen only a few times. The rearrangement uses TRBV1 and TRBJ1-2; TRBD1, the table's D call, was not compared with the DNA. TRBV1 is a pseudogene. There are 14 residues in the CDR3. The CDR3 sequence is CTSSQEQGVCGYTF. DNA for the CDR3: TGCACCAGCAGCCAAGAACAGGGGGTGTGTGGCTACACCTTC.

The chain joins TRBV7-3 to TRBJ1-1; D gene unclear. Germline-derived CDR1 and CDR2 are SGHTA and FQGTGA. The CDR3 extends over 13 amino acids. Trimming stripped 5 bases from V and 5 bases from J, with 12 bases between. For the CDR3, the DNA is TGTGCCAGCAGCAAGACTATAAGGACTGAAGCTTTCTTT. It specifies CASSKTIRTEAFF.

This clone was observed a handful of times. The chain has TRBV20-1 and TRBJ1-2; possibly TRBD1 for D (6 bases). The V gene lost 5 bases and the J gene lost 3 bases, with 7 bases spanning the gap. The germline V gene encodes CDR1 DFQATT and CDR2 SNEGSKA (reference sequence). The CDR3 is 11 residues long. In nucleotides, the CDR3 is TGCAGTGCTGCAGGGGACTATGGCTACACCTTC. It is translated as CSAAGDYGYTF.

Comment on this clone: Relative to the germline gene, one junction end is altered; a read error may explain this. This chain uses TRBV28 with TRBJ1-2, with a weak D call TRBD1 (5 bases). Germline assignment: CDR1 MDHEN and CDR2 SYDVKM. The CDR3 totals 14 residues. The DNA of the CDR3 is TGTGCCAGCAGTACCCCCCGGGGGAACTTTGGCTACACCTTC. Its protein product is CASSTPRGNFGYTF.

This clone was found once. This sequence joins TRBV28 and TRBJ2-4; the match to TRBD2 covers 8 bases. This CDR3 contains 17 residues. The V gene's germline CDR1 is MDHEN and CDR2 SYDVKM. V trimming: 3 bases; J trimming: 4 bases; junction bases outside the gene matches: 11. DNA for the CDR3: TGTGCCAGCAGTTTCGGAGGGTCGGGCGGGGGGAAAAACATTCAGTACTTC. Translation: CASSFGGSGGGKNIQYF.

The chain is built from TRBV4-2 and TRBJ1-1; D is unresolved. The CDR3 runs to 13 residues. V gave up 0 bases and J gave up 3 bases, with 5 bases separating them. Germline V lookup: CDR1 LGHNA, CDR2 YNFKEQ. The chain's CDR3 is CASSQDTDTEAFF. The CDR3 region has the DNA TGTGCCAGCAGCCAAGATACGGACACTGAAGCTTTCTTT.

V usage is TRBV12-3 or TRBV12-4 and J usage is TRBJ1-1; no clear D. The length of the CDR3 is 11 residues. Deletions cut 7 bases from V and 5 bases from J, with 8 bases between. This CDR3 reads CASTAGTEAFF. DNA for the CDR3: TGTGCCAGCACGGCGGGGACTGAAGCTTTCTTT.

The CDR3 sequence is CASKSTGGVTEAFF. The CDR3 bases are TGTGCCAGCAAGTCGACAGGGGGGGTCACTGAAGCTTTCTTT. V is TRBV25-1 and J is TRBJ1-1, with TRBD1 identical over 9 bases. The length of the CDR3 is 14 residues. Germline assignment: CDR1 MGHDK and CDR2 SYGVNS. V lost 7 bases and J lost 4; bases outside the gene matches: 7.

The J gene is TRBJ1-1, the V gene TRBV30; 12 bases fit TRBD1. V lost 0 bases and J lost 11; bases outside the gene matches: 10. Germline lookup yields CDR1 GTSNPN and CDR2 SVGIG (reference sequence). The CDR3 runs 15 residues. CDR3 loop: CAWSVRRDRGQLAFF. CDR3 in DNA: TGTGCCTGGAGTGTACGGAGGGACAGGGGGCAGCTCGCTTTCTTT.

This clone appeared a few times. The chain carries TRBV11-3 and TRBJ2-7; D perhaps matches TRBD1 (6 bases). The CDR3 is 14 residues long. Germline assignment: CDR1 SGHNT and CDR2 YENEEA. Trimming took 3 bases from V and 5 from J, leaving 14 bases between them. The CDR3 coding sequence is TGTGCCAGCAGCTTCACAGGGACCTCTAACGAGCAGTACTTC. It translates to CASSFTGTSNEQYF.

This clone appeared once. CDR3 loop: CASTGDTEAFF. CDR3 bases: TGTGCCAGCACAGGGGACACTGAAGCTTTCTTT. This chain links TRBV2 with TRBJ1-1, with D maybe TRBD1 (6 bases). Trimming shortened V by 7 bases and J by 3 bases, and 6 bases separated the two germline ends. The CDR3 runs 11 residues. In germline, CDR1 is SNHLY, CDR2 FYNNEI.

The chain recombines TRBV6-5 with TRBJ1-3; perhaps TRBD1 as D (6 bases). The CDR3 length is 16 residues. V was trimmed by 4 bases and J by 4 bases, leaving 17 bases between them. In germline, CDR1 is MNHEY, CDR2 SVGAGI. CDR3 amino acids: CASSSAVAGTGNTIYF. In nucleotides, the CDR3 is TGTGCCAGCAGTTCCGCCGTGGCAGGGACAGGAAACACCATATATTTT.

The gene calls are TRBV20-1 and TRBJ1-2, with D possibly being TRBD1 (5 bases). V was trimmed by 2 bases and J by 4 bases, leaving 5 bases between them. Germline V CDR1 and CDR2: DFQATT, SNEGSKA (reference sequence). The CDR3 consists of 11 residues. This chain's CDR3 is CSARRGYGYTF. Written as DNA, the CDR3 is TGCAGTGCTAGAAGGGGCTATGGCTACACCTTC.

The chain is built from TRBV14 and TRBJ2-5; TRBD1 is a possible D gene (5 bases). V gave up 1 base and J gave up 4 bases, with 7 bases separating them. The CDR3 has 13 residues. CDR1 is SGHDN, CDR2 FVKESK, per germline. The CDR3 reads CASSQAGPETQYF. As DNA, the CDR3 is TGTGCCAGCAGCCAAGCAGGGCCAGAGACCCAGTACTTC.